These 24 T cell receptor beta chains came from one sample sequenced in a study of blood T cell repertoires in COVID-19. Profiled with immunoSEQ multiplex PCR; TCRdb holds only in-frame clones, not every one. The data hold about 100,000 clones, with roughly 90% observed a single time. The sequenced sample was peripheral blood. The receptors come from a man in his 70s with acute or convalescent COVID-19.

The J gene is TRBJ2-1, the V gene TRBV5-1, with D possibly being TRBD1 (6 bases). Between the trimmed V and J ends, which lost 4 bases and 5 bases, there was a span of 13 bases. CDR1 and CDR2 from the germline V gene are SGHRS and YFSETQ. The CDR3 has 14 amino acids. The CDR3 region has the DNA TGCGCCAGCAGCAACAGGGAGACCCACAATGAGCAGTTCTTC. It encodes CASSNRETHNEQFF.

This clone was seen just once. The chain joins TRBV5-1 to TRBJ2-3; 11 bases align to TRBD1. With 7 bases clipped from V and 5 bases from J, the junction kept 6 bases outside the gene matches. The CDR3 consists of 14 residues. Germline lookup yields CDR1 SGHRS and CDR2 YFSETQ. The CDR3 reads CASERGQGGDTQYF. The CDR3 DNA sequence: TGCGCCAGCGAAAGGGGACAGGGGGGAGATACGCAGTATTTT.

CDR3 bases: TGTGCCAGTATGCGCTCTGGAAACACCATATATTTT. Translating gives CASMRSGNTIYF. The chain couples TRBV19 to TRBJ1-3; D gene uncertain. Germline V lookup: CDR1 LNHDA, CDR2 SQIVND (reference sequence). With 7 bases removed from V and 0 bases from J, the gap between germline ends came to 4 bases. This CDR3 spans 12 amino acids.

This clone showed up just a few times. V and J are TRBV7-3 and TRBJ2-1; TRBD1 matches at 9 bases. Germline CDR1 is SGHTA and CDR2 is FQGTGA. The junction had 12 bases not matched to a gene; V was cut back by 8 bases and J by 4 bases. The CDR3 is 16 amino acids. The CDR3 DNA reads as TGTGCCAGCGGCTGGGGCCCGGACAGGGGATACAATGAGCAGTTCTTC. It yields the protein CASGWGPDRGYNEQFF.

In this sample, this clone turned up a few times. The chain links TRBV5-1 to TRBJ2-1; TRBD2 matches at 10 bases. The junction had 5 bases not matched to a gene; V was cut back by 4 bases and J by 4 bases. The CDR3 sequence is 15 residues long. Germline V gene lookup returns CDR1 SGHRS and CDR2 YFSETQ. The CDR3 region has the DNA TGCGCCAGCAGCCCCGGGACTAGCGATTACAATGAGCAGTTCTTC. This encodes CASSPGTSDYNEQFF.

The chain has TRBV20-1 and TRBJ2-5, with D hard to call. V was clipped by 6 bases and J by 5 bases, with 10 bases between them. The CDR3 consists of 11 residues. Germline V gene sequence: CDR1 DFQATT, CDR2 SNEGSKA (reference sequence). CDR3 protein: CSARTRETQYF. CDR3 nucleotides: TGCAGTGCCAGAACGAGGGAGACCCAGTACTTC.

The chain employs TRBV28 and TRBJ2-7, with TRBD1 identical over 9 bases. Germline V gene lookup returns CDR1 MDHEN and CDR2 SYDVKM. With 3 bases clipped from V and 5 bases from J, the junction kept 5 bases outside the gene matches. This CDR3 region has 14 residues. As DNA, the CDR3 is TGTGCCAGCAGTTTGGGGACAGGGTTACACGAGCAGTACTTC. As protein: CASSLGTGLHEQYF.

CDR3 in DNA: TGCGCCAGCAGGCAAGATCCTAGCTCCTACAATGAGCAGTTCTTC. Protein sequence: CASRQDPSSYNEQFF. The rearrangement uses TRBV5-1 and TRBJ2-1, with D hard to call. V lost 5 bases and J 0 bases, leaving 12 bases between the germline ends. The CDR3 is made up of 15 amino acids. The germline gives CDR1 SGHRS, CDR2 YFSETQ.

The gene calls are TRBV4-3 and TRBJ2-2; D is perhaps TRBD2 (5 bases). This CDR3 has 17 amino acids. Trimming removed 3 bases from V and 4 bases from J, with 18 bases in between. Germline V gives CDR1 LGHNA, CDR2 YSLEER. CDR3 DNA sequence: TGCGCCAGCAGCCACATGCCACCGAGCGGTGGCACCGGGGAGCTGTTTTTT. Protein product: CASSHMPPSGGTGELFF.

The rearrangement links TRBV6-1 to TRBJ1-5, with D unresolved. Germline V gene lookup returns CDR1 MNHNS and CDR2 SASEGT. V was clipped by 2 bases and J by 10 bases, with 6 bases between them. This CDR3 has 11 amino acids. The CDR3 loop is CASSELGPQHF. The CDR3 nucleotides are TGTGCCAGCAGTGAACTTGGCCCCCAGCATTTT.

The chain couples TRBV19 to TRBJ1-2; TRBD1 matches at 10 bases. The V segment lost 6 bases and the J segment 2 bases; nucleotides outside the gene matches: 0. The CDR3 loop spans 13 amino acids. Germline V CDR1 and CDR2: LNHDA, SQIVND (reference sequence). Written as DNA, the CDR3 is TGTGCCAGTAGGACAGGGGGCAACTATGGCTACACCTTC. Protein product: CASRTGGNYGYTF.

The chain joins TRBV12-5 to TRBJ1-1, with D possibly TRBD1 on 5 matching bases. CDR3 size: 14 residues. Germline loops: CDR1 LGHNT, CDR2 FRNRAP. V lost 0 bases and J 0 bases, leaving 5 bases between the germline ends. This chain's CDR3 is CASGLVQVNTEAFF. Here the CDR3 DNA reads TGTGCTAGTGGTTTGGTACAGGTGAACACTGAAGCTTTCTTT.

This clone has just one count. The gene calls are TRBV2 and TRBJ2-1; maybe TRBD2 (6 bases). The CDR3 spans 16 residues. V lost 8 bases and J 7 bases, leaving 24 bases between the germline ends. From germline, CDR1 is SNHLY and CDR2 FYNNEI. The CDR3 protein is CASRIHPTPGSNEQFF. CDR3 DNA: TGTGCCAGCCGGATCCATCCGACACCCGGGAGTAATGAGCAGTTCTTC.

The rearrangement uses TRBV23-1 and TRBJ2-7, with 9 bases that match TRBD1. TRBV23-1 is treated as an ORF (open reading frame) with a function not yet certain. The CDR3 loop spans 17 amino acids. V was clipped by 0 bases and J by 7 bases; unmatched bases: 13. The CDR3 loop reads CASSQSDGTGFLGEQYF. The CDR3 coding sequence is TGCGCCAGCAGTCAATCCGACGGGACAGGGTTCTTGGGGGAGCAGTACTTC.

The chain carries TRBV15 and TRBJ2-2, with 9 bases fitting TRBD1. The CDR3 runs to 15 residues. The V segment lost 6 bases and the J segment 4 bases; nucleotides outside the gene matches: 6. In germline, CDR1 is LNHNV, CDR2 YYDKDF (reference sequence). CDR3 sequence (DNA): TGTGCCACCAGAACCGGGACAGGGTTCACCGGGGAGCTGTTTTTT. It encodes CATRTGTGFTGELFF.

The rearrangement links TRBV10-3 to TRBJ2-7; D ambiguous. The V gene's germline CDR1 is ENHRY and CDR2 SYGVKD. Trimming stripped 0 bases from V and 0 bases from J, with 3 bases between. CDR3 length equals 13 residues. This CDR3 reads CAISESGSYEQYF. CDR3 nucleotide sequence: TGTGCCATCAGTGAGTCCGGCTCCTACGAGCAGTACTTC.

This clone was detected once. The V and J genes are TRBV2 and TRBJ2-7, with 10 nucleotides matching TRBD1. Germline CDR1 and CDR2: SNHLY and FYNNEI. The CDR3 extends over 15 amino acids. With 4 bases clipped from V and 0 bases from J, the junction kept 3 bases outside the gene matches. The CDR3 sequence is CASSGQGARSYEQYF. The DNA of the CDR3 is TGTGCCAGCAGTGGACAGGGGGCGCGCTCCTACGAGCAGTACTTC.

The CDR3 is CASSQLQGLTTDTQYF. The DNA of the CDR3 is TGTGCCAGCAGCCAACTCCAGGGACTGACCACAGATACGCAGTATTTT. This chain connects TRBV14 to TRBJ2-3; possibly TRBD2 for D (6 bases). V was shortened by 2 bases and J by 2 bases, with 14 bases between the two germline ends. The CDR3 loop spans 16 amino acids. Germline-derived CDR1 and CDR2 are SGHDN and FVKESK.

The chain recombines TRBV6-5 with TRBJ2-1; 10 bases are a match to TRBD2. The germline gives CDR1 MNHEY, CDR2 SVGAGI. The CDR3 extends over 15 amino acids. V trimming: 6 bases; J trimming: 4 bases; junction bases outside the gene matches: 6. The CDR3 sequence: CASRPSSGGYNEQFF. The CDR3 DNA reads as TGTGCCAGCAGACCGTCTAGCGGGGGATACAATGAGCAGTTCTTC.

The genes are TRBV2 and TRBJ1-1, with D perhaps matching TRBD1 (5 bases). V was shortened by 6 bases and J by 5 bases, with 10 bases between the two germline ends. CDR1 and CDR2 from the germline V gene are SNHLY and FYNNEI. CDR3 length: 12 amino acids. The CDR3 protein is CASSQQGTEAFF. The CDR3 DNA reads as TGTGCCAGCAGCCAGCAGGGAACTGAAGCTTTCTTT.

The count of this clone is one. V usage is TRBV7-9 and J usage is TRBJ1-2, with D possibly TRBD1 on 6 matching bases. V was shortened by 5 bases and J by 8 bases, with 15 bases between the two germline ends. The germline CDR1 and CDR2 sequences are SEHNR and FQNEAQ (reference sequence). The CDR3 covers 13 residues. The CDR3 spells CASSGNSGEGYTF. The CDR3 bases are TGTGCCAGCAGCGGAAACTCAGGGGAAGGCTACACCTTC.

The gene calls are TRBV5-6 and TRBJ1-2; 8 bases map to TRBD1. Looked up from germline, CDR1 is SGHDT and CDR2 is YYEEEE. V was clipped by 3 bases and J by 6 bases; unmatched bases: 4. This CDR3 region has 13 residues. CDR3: CASSWTGRDGYTF. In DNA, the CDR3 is TGTGCCAGCAGCTGGACAGGGAGGGATGGCTACACCTTC.

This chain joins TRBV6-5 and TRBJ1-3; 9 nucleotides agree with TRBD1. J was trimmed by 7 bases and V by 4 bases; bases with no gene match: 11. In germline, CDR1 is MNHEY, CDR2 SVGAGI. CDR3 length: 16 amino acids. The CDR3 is CASSSYRGQRRNTIYF. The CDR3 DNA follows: TGTGCCAGCAGTTCGTACAGGGGGCAGAGGAGGAACACCATATATTTT.

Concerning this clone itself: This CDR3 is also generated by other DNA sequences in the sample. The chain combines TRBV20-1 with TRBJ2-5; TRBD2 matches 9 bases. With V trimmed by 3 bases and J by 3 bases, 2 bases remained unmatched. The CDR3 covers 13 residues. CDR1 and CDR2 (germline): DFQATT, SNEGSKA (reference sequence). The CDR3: CSASSSGEETQYF. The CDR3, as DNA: TGCAGTGCTAGTTCTAGCGGGGAAGAGACCCAGTACTTC.